This is a list of T cell receptor beta chains from one sample in a study of radiotherapy plus CTLA-4 blockade in lung cancer. TCRdb's table, derived via immunoSEQ multiplex PCR, lists solely in-frame clones and lacks some. This table holds about 16,000 clones, 65% to 75% found once. The input for sequencing was peripheral blood, taken from a patient treated with radiotherapy plus ipilimumab. The receptors stem from a human donor with non-small cell lung cancer whose response to radiotherapy plus ipilimumab could not be evaluated. Each CDR3 is given with its conserved first and last residue. The D gene is left open where the match is weak. Expanded clones get a size class; other rows say once, few or many, or leave the size out.

d_call j_call clone_size v_call cdr3_aa cdr3_nt
. TRBJ1-2 . TRBV10-3 CAISDRADGYTF TGTGCCATCAGTGACAGGGCCGATGGCTACACCTTC
. TRBJ2-1 . TRBV15 CATSRDGVRGEQFF TGTGCCACCAGCAGAGATGGGGTACGGGGTGAGCAGTTCTTC
TRBD1 TRBJ1-1 . TRBV6-6 CASSPGGTEAFF TGTGCCAGCAGTCCAGGGGGGACTGAAGCTTTCTTT
. TRBJ1-3 few TRBV5-1 CASSLVETGNTIYF TGCGCCAGCAGCTTGGTAGAGACAGGAAACACCATATATTTT
. TRBJ2-2 once TRBV10-3 CAISAGGQVNTGELFF TGTGCCATCAGTGCCGGTGGGCAGGTGAACACCGGGGAGCTGTTTTTT
TRBD1 TRBJ1-2 . TRBV2 CASSPTGRYGYTF TGTGCCAGCAGTCCGACAGGGCGCTATGGCTACACCTTC
. TRBJ2-5 . TRBV7-6 CASSPSETQYF TGTGCCAGCAGCCCTAGCGAGACCCAGTACTTC
TRBD1 TRBJ1-3 . TRBV29-1 CSVGTGVMNTIYF TGCAGCGTTGGGACAGGGGTGATGAACACCATATATTTT
TRBD1 TRBJ1-2 . TRBV5-4 CASSEQGDSYGYTF TGTGCCAGCAGCGAACAGGGGGACAGCTATGGCTACACCTTC
. TRBJ1-6 . TRBV5-4 CASSLDPGYNSPLHF TGTGCCAGCAGCTTGGATCCAGGCTATAATTCACCCCTCCACTTT
. TRBJ1-2 . TRBV10-2 CASGTFYRGNKNGYTF TGCGCCAGCGGTACCTTTTATAGGGGAAACAAAAATGGCTACACCTTC
. TRBJ1-2 . TRBV2 CASSESEASSYGYTF TGTGCCAGCAGTGAATCGGAGGCCAGTAGCTATGGCTACACCTTC
TRBD1 TRBJ2-2 . TRBV9 CASSVRGQGNTGELFF TGTGCCAGCAGCGTAAGAGGACAGGGGAACACCGGGGAGCTGTTTTTT
. TRBJ1-4 . TRBV7-9 CASSPWTGSGRATNEKLFF TGTGCCAGCAGCCCTTGGACTGGCTCCGGTCGTGCAACTAATGAAAAACTGTTTTTT
TRBD2 TRBJ2-1 . TRBV2 CASRLERGSYNEQFF TGTGCCAGCAGGTTGGAGCGGGGCTCCTACAATGAGCAGTTCTTC
TRBD1 TRBJ1-1 . TRBV30 CAWARGQGNTEAFF TGTGCCTGGGCCCGAGGACAGGGAAACACTGAAGCTTTCTTT
. TRBJ1-4 few TRBV10-3 CASGIDSTTNEKLFF TGTGCCAGCGGGATCGACAGTACAACTAATGAAAAACTGTTTTTT
TRBD1 TRBJ2-5 . TRBV27 CASSPGTGSAETQYF TGTGCCAGCAGTCCCGGGACAGGGTCGGCAGAGACCCAGTACTTC
. TRBJ2-1 . TRBV30 CAWTSIFREQFF TGTGCCTGGACTAGCATCTTTCGTGAGCAGTTCTTC
. TRBJ2-7 . TRBV2 CASRENSGEQYF TGTGCCAGCAGGGAAAACAGCGGCGAGCAGTACTTC
. TRBJ2-5 . TRBV11-2 CASSLVLGAQETQYF TGTGCCAGCAGCTTAGTATTGGGGGCGCAAGAGACCCAGTACTTC
. TRBJ2-2 . TRBV11-3 CASSLGEIGSGELFF TGTGCCAGCAGCTTAGGGGAGATTGGTTCCGGGGAGCTGTTTTTT
TRBD2 TRBJ2-1 . TRBV7-9 CASSLARLAGGDNEQFF TGTGCCAGCAGCTTAGCGCGATTAGCGGGGGGAGACAATGAGCAGTTCTTC
. TRBJ1-2 . TRBV6-1 CASSDYGYTF TGTGCCAGCAGCGACTATGGCTACACCTTC
TRBD2 TRBJ2-5 . TRBV9 CASSVEAGGGGETQYF TGTGCCAGCAGCGTAGAAGCGGGCGGGGGGGGAGAGACCCAGTACTTC
TRBD2 TRBJ2-5 . TRBV7-9 CASSEPAGGQETQYF TGTGCCAGCAGCGAACCAGCGGGGGGGCAAGAGACCCAGTACTTC
. TRBJ1-6 . TRBV19 CASSRSRASPLHF TGTGCCAGTAGTAGAAGCAGGGCCTCACCCCTCCACTTT
. TRBJ2-5 once TRBV7-6 CASSLARETQYF TGTGCCAGCAGCTTAGCGAGAGAGACCCAGTACTTC
TRBD1 TRBJ2-1 . TRBV27 CASSSTGGEQFF TGTGCCAGCAGTTCAACAGGGGGTGAGCAGTTCTTC
. TRBJ2-1 once TRBV25-1 CASSFPTGYNEQFF TGTGCCAGCAGTTTCCCGACAGGCTACAATGAGCAGTTCTTC
. TRBJ1-6 . TRBV28 CASNPTGGEDNSPLHF TGTGCCAGCAACCCTACAGGCGGTGAGGATAATTCACCCCTCCACTTT
TRBD1 TRBJ1-2 . TRBV11-2 CASSFGTGGYGYTF TGTGCCAGCAGCTTCGGGACAGGCGGCTATGGCTACACCTTC
TRBD1 TRBJ1-1 . TRBV10-3 CAIGGDRENTEAFF TGTGCCATCGGGGGGGACAGGGAGAACACTGAAGCTTTCTTT
TRBD1 TRBJ2-5 . TRBV5-6 CASSARTGWLETQYF TGTGCCAGCAGCGCACGGACAGGATGGTTAGAGACCCAGTACTTC